A single T cell receptor beta chain is shown here with its context. What it recognizes is unknown. With 60 Vbeta and 13 Jbeta primers, the PCR was carried out. TCRdb's table, derived via immunoSEQ multiplex PCR, lists solely in-frame clones and lacks some. The top ten hold 4.5% of the sample, which has 180,000 or so clones, 75% to 90% seen once. Germline CDR1 MNHEY, CDR2 SMNVEV (reference sequence). The CDR3 sequence is 15 residues long. V gave up 6 bases and J gave up 0 bases, with 11 bases separating them. The data derive from a study of cytomegalovirus exposure and HLA in healthy donors. Study-wide results and limits: Fewer than 20,000 TCR beta sequences were associated with HLA alleles at 0.05 false discovery rate in a later analysis. Reports credit the classifier with highly specific, highly sensitive diagnosis of cytomegalovirus status.

This TCR was recovered from a woman aged 50 to 65 in good health and CMV-seropositive. The chain recombines TRBV27 with TRBJ1-4, with a tentative D call TRBD1 (6 bases). The sequenced material came from PBMCs. The CDR3 is CASSTGGATNEKLFF. CDR3 coding DNA: TGTGCCAGCAGCACTGGGGGCGCAACTAATGAAAAACTGTTTTTT.